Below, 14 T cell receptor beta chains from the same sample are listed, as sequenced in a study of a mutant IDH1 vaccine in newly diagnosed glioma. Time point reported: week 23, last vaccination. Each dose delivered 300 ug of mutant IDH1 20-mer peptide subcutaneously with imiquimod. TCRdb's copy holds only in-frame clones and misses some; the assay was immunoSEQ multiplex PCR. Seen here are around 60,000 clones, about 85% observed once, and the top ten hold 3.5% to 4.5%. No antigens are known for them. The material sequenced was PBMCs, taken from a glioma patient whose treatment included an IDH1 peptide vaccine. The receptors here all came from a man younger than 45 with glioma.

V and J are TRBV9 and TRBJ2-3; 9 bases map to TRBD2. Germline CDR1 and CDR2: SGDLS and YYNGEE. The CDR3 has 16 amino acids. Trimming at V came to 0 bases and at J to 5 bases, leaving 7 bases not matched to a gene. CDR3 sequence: CASSVVASGVVDTQYF. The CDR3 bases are TGTGCCAGCAGCGTAGTGGCTAGCGGGGTAGTAGATACGCAGTATTTT.

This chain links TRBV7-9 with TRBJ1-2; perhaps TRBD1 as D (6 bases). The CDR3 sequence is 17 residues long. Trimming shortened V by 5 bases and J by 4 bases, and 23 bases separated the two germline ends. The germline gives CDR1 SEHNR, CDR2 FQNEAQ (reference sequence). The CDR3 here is CASSPLTDMGGSYGYTF. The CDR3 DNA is TGTGCCAGCAGCCCCCTCACCGACATGGGGGGCTCCTATGGCTACACCTTC.

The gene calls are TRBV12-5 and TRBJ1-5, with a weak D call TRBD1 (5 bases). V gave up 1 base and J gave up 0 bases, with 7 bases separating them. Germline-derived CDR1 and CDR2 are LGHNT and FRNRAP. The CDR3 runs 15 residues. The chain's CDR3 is CASGLGQSSNQPQHF. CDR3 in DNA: TGTGCTAGTGGTTTGGGACAGTCTAGCAATCAGCCCCAGCATTTT. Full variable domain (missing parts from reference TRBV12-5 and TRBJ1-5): DARVTQTPRHKVTEMGQEVTMRCQPILGHNTVFWYRQTMMQGLELLAYFRNRAPLDDSGMPKDRFSAEMPDATLATLKIQPSEPRDSAVYFCASGLGQSSNQPQHFGDGTRLSIL.

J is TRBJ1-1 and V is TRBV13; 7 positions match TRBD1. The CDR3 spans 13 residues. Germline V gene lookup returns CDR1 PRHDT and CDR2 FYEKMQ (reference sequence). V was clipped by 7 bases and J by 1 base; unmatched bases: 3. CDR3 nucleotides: TGTGCCAGCACGGGACAGCCGAACACTGAAGCTTTCTTT. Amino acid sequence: CASTGQPNTEAFF.

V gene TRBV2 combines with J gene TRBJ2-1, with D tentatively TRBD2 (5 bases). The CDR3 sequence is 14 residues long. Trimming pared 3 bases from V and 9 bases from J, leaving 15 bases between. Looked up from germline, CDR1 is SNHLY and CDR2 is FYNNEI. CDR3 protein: CASSELRGLGEQFF. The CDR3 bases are TGTGCCAGCAGTGAGTTGCGAGGGTTGGGTGAGCAGTTCTTC.

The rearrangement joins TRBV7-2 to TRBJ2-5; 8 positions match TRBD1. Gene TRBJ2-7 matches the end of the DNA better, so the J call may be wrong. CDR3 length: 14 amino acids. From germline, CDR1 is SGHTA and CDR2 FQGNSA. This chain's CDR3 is CASSFWTGSHEQYF. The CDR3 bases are TGTGCCAGCAGCTTTTGGACAGGGAGCCACGAGCAGTACTTC.

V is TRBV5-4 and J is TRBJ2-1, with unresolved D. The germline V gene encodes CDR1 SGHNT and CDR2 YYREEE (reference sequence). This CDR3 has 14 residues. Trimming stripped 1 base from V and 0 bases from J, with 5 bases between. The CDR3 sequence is CASSLISSYNEQFF. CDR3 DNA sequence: TGTGCCAGCAGCTTGATAAGCTCCTACAATGAGCAGTTCTTC.

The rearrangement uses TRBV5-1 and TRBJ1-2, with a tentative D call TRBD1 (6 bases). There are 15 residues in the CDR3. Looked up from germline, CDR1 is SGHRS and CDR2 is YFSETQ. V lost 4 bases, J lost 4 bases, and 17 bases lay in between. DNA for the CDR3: TGCGCCAGCAGCCAGTTAGTAGGGGGTTCCTATGGCTACACCTTC. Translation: CASSQLVGGSYGYTF.

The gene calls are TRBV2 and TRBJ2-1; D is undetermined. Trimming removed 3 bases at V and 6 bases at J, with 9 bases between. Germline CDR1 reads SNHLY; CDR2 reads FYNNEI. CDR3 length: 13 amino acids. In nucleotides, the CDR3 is TGTGCCAGCAGTGACGAAGCCATCAATGAGCAGTTCTTC. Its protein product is CASSDEAINEQFF. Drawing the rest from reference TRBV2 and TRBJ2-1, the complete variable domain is EPEVTQTPSHQVTQMGQEVILRCVPISNHLYFYWYRQILGQKVEFLVSFYNNEISEKSEIFDDQFSVERPDGSNFTLKIRSTKLEDSAMYFCASSDEAINEQFFGPGTRLTVL.

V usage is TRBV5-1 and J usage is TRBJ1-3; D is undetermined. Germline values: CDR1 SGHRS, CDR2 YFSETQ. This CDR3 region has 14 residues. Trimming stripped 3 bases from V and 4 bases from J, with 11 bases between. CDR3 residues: CASSSGERGNTIYF. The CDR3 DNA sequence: TGCGCCAGCAGCTCCGGGGAGAGGGGAAACACCATATATTTT.

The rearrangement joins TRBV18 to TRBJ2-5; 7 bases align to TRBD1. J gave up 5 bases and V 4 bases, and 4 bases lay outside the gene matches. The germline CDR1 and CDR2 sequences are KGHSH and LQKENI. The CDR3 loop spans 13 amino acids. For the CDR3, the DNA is TGTGCCAGCTCACGGGGACAGAGCGAGACCCAGTACTTC. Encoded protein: CASSRGQSETQYF.

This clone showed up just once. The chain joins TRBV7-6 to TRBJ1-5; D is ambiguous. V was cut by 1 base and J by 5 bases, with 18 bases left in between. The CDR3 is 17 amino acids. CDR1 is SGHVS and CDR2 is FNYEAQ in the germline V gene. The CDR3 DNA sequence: TGTGCCAGCAGCTTAGAATTGGACGTCGCGGGTGATCAGCCCCAGCATTTT. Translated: CASSLELDVAGDQPQHF.

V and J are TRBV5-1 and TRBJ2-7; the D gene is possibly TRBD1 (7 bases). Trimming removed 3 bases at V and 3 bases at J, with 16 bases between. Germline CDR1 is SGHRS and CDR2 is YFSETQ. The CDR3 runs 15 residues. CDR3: CASSWGDSQYYEQYF. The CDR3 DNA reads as TGCGCCAGCAGCTGGGGGGACAGCCAATACTACGAGCAGTACTTC.

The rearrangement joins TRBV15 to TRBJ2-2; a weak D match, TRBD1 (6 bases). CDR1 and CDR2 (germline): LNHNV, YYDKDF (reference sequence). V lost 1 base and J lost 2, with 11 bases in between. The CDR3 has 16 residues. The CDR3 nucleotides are TGTGCCACCAGCAGAGGACAGGTCCCAAACACCGGGGAGCTGTTTTTT. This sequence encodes CATSRGQVPNTGELFF.